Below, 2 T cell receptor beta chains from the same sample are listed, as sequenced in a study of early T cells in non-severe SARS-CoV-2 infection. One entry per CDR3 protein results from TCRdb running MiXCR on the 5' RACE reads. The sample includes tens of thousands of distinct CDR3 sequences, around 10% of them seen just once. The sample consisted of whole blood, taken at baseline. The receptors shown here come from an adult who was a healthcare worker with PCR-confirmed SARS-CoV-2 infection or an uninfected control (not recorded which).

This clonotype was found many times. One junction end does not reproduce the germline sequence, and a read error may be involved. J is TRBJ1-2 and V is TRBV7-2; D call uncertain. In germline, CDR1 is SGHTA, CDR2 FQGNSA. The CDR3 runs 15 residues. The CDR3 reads CASSLATQDVFGYTF. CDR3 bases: TGTGCCAGCAGCCTAGCCACCCAGGACGTCTTTGGCTACACCTTC. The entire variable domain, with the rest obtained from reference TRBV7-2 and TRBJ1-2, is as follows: GAGVSQSPSNKVTEKGKDVELRCDPISGHTALYWYRQSLGQGLEFLIYFQGNSAPDKSGLPSDRFSAERTGGSVSTLTIQRTQQEDSAVYLCASSLATQDVFGYTFGSGTRLTVV.

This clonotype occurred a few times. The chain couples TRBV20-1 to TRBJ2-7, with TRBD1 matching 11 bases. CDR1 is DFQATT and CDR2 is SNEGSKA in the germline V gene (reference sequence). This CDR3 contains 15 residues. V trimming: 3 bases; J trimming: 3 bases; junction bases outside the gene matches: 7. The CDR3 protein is CSARDPGQGVYEQYF. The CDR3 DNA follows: TGCAGTGCTAGGGACCCGGGACAGGGGGTCTACGAGCAGTACTTC.